These 7 T cell receptor beta chains were sequenced from one sample in a study of T cell responses to AZD1222 COVID-19 vaccine. Sequencing was performed with immunoSEQ multiplex PCR; in TCRdb, only in-frame clones are kept and a portion is missing. The data show 160,000 or so clones, about nine tenths seen once. The sample here was peripheral blood, taken on day 0 of AZD1222 vaccination. These receptors all come from an adult in good health.

This clone appeared once. The V and J genes are TRBV3-1 (or the pseudogene TRBV3-2) and TRBJ1-2; a possible D gene is TRBD1 (5 bases). Trimming took off 3 bases at V and 6 bases at J, with 11 bases between the two ends. CDR3 length equals 13 residues. Germline-derived CDR1 and CDR2 are LGHDT and YNNKEL (reference sequence). The CDR3, as DNA: TGTGCCAGCAGCCAGCCCGGGACGGATGGCTACACCTTC. This gives the protein CASSQPGTDGYTF.

This sequence joins TRBV30 and TRBJ1-3, with D unclear. The CDR3 has 15 amino acids. V shed 0 bases and J shed 3 bases, with 12 bases lying between them. Germline V CDR1 and CDR2: GTSNPN, SVGIG (reference sequence). The DNA of the CDR3 is TGTGCCTGGAGTGTCCGCAGGCCAAGTGGAAACACCATATATTTT. Its translation is CAWSVRRPSGNTIYF.

V and J are TRBV4-1 and TRBJ2-3; 10 nucleotides agree with TRBD2. The germline CDR1 and CDR2 sequences are MGHRA and YSYEKL. The CDR3 consists of 16 residues. V lost 2 bases, J lost 2 bases, and 4 bases stayed unmatched. The CDR3 loop reads CASSQLAGASTDTQYF. The DNA for the CDR3 is TGCGCCAGCAGCCAACTAGCGGGAGCTTCCACAGATACGCAGTATTTT.

The chain has TRBV28 and TRBJ2-3; D gene unclear. The CDR3 is 13 residues long. CDR1 is MDHEN, CDR2 SYDVKM, per germline. The V gene lost 6 bases and the J gene lost 1 base, with 8 bases spanning the gap. The CDR3 region is CASSTPGTDTQYF. The CDR3 bases are TGTGCCAGCAGCACCCCGGGCACAGATACGCAGTATTTT.

The rearrangement links TRBV19 to TRBJ2-7; D might be TRBD1 (5 bases). This CDR3 contains 15 residues. Germline V gene lookup returns CDR1 LNHDA and CDR2 SQIVND (reference sequence). The V end was cut by 4 bases, the J end by 2 bases, with 15 bases between. CDR3 in amino acids: CASSRPQGTPYEQYF. CDR3 nucleotide sequence: TGTGCCAGTAGTAGGCCCCAGGGAACCCCCTACGAGCAGTACTTC.

The rearrangement links TRBV10-3 to TRBJ2-7, with 8 bases aligning to TRBD2. Germline trimming cut 3 bases from V and 4 bases from J; bases unmatched to any gene: 8. Germline assignment: CDR1 ENHRY and CDR2 SYGVKD. The CDR3 runs to 15 residues. CDR3 protein: CAISELELAVYEQYF. The CDR3 DNA is TGTGCCATCAGTGAATTAGAACTAGCGGTTTACGAGCAGTACTTC.

V is TRBV4-1 and J is TRBJ1-6; no firm D call. CDR3 length equals 17 residues. V lost 0 bases and J 9 bases, leaving 18 bases between the germline ends. Germline CDR1 MGHRA, CDR2 YSYEKL. The CDR3: CASSQESDVAWGSPLHF. CDR3 bases: TGCGCCAGCAGCCAAGAGTCCGACGTTGCGTGGGGTTCACCCCTCCACTTT.